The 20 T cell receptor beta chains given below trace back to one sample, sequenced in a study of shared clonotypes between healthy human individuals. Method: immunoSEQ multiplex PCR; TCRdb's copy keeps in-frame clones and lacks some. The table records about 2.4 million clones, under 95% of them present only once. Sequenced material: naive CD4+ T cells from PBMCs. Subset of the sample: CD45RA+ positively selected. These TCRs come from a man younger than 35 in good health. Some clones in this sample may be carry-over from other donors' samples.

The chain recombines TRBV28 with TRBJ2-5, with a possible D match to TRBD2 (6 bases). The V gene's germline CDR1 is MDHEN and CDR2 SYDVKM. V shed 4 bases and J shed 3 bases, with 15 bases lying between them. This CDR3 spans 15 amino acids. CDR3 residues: CASSSYRDSKETQYF. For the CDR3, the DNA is TGTGCCAGCAGTTCGTACCGGGACTCGAAAGAGACCCAGTACTTC.

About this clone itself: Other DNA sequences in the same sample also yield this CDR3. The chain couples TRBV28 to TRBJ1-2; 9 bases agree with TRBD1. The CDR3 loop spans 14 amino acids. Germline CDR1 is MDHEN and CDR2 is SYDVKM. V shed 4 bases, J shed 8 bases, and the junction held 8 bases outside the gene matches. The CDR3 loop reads CASSSPGQGYGYTF. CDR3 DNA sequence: TGTGCCAGCAGTTCCCCGGGACAGGGATACGGCTACACCTTC.

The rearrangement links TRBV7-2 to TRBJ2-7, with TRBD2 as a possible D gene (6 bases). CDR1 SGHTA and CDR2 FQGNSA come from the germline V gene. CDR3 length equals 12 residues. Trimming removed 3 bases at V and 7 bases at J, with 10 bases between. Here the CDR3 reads CASSLEGLEQYF. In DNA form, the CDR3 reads TGTGCCAGCAGCTTGGAGGGCCTTGAGCAGTACTTC.

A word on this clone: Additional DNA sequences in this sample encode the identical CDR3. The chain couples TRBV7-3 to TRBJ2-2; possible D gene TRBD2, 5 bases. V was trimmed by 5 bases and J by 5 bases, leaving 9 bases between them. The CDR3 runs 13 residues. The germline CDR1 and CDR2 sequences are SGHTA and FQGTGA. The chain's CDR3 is CASSLRGTGELFF. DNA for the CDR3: TGTGCCAGCAGCCTTCGGGGAACCGGGGAGCTGTTTTTT. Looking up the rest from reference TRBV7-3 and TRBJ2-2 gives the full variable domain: GAGVSQTPSNKVTEKGKYVELRCDPISGHTALYWYRQSLGQGPEFLIYFQGTGAADDSGLPNDRFFAVRPEGSVSTLKIQRTERGDSAVYLCASSLRGTGELFFGEGSRLTVL.

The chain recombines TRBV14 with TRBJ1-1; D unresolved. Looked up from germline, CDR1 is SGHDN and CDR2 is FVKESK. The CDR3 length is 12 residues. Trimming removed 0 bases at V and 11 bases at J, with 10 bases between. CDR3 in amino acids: CASSQERARAFF. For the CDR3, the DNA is TGTGCCAGCAGCCAAGAGAGGGCTCGGGCTTTCTTT.

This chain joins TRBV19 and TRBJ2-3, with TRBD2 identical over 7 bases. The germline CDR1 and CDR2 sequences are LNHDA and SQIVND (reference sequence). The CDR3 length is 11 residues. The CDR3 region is CATTYGTKRYF. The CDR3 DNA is TGTGCTACTACCTACGGGACTAAAAGGTATTTT.

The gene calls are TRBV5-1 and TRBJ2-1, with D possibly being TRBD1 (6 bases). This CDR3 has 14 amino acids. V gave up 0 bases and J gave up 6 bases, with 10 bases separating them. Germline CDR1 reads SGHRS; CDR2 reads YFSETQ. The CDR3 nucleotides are TGCGCCAGCAGCTTGGAGCAGGGGAGCAATGAGCAGTTCTTC. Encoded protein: CASSLEQGSNEQFF.

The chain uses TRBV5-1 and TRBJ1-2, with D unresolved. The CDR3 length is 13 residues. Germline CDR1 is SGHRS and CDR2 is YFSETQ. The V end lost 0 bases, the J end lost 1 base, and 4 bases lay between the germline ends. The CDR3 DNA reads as TGCGCCAGCAGCTTGGATGATAACTATGGCTACACCTTC. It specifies CASSLDDNYGYTF.

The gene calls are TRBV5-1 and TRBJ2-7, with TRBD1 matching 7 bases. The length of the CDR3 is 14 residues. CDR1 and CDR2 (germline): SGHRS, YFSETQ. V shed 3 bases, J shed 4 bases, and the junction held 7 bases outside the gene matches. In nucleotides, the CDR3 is TGCGCCAGCAGCTCCATACGACAGGGTTACGAGCAGTACTTC. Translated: CASSSIRQGYEQYF.

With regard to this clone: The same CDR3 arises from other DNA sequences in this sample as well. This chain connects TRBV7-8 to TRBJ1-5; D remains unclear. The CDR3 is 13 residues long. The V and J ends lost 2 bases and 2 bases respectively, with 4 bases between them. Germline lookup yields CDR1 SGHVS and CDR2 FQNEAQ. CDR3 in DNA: TGTGCCAGCAGCTTAAGCGGCAATCAGCCCCAGCATTTT. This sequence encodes CASSLSGNQPQHF.

CDR3 DNA: TGTGCCTGGAGTGTACTGGTAGCGGGAGATTCCGGGGAGCTGTTTTTT. Amino acids: CAWSVLVAGDSGELFF. V usage is TRBV30 and J usage is TRBJ2-2; 9 nucleotides agree with TRBD2. CDR1 is GTSNPN, CDR2 SVGIG, per germline (reference sequence). The CDR3 has 16 amino acids. Trimming at V came to 0 bases and at J to 6 bases, leaving 8 bases not matched to a gene.

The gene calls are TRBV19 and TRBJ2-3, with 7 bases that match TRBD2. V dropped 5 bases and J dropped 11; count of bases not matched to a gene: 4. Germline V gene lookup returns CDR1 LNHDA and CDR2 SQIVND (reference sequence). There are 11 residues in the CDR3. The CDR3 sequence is CASSGRGEQYF. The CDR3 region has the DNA TGTGCCAGTAGTGGGAGGGGCGAGCAGTATTTT.

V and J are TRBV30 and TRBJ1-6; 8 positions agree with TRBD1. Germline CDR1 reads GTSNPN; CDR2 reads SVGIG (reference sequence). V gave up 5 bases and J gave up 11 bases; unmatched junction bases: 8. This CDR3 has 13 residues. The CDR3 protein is CAWDGQGGTPLHF. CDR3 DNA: TGTGCCTGGGACGGACAGGGAGGGACACCCCTCCACTTT.

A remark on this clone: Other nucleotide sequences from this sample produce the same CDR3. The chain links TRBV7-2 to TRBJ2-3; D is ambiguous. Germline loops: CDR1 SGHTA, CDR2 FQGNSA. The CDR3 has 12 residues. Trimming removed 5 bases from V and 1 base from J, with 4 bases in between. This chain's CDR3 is CASSHGTDTQYF. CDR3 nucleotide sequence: TGTGCCAGCAGCCACGGCACAGATACGCAGTATTTT.

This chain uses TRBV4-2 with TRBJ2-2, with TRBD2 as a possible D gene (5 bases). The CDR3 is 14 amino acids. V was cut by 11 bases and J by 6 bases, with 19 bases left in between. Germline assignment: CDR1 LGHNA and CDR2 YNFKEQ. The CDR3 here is CAGRGRCSPGELFF. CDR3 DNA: TGTGCCGGTCGGGGTAGGTGTTCGCCCGGGGAGCTGTTTTTT.

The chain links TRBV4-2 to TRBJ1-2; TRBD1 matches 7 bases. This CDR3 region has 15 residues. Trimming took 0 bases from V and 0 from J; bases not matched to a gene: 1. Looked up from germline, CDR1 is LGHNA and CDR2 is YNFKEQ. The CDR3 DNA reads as TGTGCCAGCAGCCAAGAGGGACAGACTAACTATGGCTACACCTTC. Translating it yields CASSQEGQTNYGYTF.

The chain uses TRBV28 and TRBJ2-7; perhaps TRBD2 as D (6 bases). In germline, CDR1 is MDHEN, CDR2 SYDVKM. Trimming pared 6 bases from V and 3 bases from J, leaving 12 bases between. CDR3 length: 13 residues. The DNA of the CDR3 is TGTGCCAGCAGACTACCGGGAGACTACGAGCAGTACTTC. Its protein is CASRLPGDYEQYF. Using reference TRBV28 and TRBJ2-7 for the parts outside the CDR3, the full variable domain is DVKVTQSSRYLVKRTGEKVFLECVQDMDHENMFWYRQDPGLGLRLIYFSYDVKMKEKGDIPEGYSVSREKKERFSLILESASTNQTSMYLCASRLPGDYEQYFGPGTRLTVT.

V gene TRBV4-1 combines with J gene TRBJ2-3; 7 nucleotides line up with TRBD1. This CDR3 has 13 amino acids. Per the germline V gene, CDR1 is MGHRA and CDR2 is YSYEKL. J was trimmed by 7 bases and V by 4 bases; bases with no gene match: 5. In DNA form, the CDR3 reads TGCGCCAGCAGCCTGGACAGGCCTAATACGCAGTATTTT. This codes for CASSLDRPNTQYF.

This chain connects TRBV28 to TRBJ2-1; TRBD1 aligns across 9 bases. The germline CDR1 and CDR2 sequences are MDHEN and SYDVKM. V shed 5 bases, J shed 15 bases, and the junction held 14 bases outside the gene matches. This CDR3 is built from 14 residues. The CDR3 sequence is CASSENLITGGPFF. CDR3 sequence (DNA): TGTGCCAGCAGTGAAAACCTAATAACAGGGGGCCCGTTCTTC.

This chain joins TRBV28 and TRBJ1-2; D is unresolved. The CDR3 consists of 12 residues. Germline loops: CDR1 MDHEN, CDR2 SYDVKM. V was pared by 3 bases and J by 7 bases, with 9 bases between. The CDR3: CASSFGVGGYTF. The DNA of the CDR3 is TGTGCCAGCAGTTTTGGGGTGGGTGGCTACACCTTC.